Listed below are T cell receptor beta chains from one sample, sequenced in a study of CD8 T cells in Susac syndrome. TCRdb used MiXCR to reprocess the immunoSEQ multiplex PCR reads, holding one entry per CDR3 protein. The sample yields a few hundred thousand distinct CDR3 sequences, roughly 94% seen once. The specimen sequenced was CD4+ T cells from PBMCs. Every receptor here comes from a human donor with multiple sclerosis. The CDR3 runs from the conserved cysteine through the conserved F or W. Fields, in order: D gene, J gene, clone size, V gene, CDR3 protein, CDR3 DNA. A D gene is named only where the DNA matches it firmly. For some rows the clone size is stated as once, few or many, or as a class when expanded; others skip it.

TRBD2,TRBJ2-1,once,TRBV9,CASSERLAGSTNEQFF,TGTGCCAGCAGCGAGCGACTAGCGGGGAGCACCAATGAGCAGTTCTTC
.,TRBJ2-5,.,TRBV6-5,CASSYLAQETQYF,TGTGCCAGCAGTTACTTAGCACAAGAGACCCAGTACTTC
TRBD1,TRBJ2-4,.,TRBV2,CASSSTGTGVIQYF,TGTGCCAGCAGTTCTACCGGGACAGGGGTGATTCAGTACTTC
TRBD2,TRBJ2-3,.,TRBV5-1,CASSATSSASTDTQYF,TGCGCCAGCAGCGCGACTAGCAGCGCTAGCACAGATACGCAGTATTTT
.,TRBJ1-1,.,TRBV7-3,CASSPDGQPLGTEAFF,TGTGCCAGCAGCCCAGACGGACAGCCTTTGGGCACTGAAGCTTTCTTT
.,TRBJ2-7,.,TRBV29-1,CSVVKGDYEQYF,TGCAGCGTTGTAAAAGGGGACTACGAGCAGTACTTC
.,TRBJ2-1,.,TRBV12-3/TRBV12-4,CASSFISVEQFF,TGTGCCAGCAGTTTCATTAGCGTTGAGCAGTTCTTC
.,TRBJ2-1,.,TRBV24-1,CATSDRGAGDEQFF,TGTGCCACCAGTGATCGGGGGGCAGGCGATGAGCAGTTCTTC
TRBD2,TRBJ2-5,.,TRBV12-3/TRBV12-4,CASSPGLASETQYF,TGTGCCAGCAGTCCGGGACTAGCCTCAGAGACCCAGTACTTC
TRBD1,TRBJ2-7,.,TRBV2,CASSLFRTGLGEQYF,TGTGCCAGCAGTCTCTTCCGGACAGGGCTGGGCGAGCAGTACTTC
.,TRBJ2-7,.,TRBV9,CASSVATDTLAQYF,TGTGCCAGCAGCGTAGCTACAGATACTTTGGCGCAGTACTTC
.,TRBJ1-2,.,TRBV30,CAWTGRVNYGYTF,TGTGCCTGGACTGGTAGGGTTAACTATGGCTACACCTTC
.,TRBJ1-1,.,TRBV2,CASTPGVGTEAFF,TGTGCCAGCACTCCAGGGGTGGGGACTGAAGCTTTCTTT
TRBD1,TRBJ2-5,.,TRBV30,CAWRQGARRTQYF,TGTGCCTGGAGACAGGGGGCGCGACGGACCCAGTACTTC
TRBD2,TRBJ2-5,.,TRBV5-1,CASSPGTSGARAQYF,TGCGCCAGCAGCCCGGGGACTAGCGGGGCGAGGGCCCAGTACTTC
.,TRBJ2-7,once,TRBV29-1,CSVEDRVGYEQYF,TGCAGCGTTGAAGACAGGGTCGGCTACGAGCAGTACTTC
.,TRBJ2-5,.,TRBV5-6,CASSPRVSGLETQYF,TGTGCCAGCAGCCCCCGTGTATCGGGTTTGGAGACCCAGTACTTC
TRBD1,TRBJ1-4,.,TRBV27,CASGDRGPWGKLFF,TGTGCCAGCGGGGACAGGGGTCCCTGGGGAAAACTGTTTTTT
TRBD1,TRBJ1-6,.,TRBV7-8,CASRRTGTGNSPLHF,TGTGCCAGCAGACGGACCGGGACAGGGAATTCACCCCTCCACTTT
.,TRBJ1-1,.,TRBV2,CASSGSGNTEAFF,TGTGCCAGCAGTGGATCAGGAAACACTGAAGCTTTCTTT
.,TRBJ1-4,.,TRBV29-1,CSGQDSHNEKLFF,TGCAGCGGCCAGGACAGCCATAATGAAAAACTGTTTTTT
.,TRBJ2-7,.,TRBV11-2,CASSLGFRGEQYF,TGTGCCAGCAGCTTAGGGTTTAGGGGTGAGCAGTACTTC
.,TRBJ1-5,once,TRBV6-4,CASSVGVNQPQHF,TGTGCCAGCAGTGTGGGAGTGAATCAGCCCCAGCATTTT
.,TRBJ2-1,.,TRBV5-1,CASSLTPGEQFF,TGCGCCAGCAGCTTGACTCCGGGTGAGCAGTTCTTC
TRBD2,TRBJ2-7,.,TRBV7-9,CASSGLAGLYEQYF,TGTGCCAGCAGCGGACTAGCGGGGCTCTACGAGCAGTACTTC
.,TRBJ2-6,.,TRBV9,CASSVGGAGANVLTF,TGTGCCAGCAGCGTAGGAGGGGCTGGGGCCAACGTCCTGACTTTC
.,TRBJ1-2,.,TRBV6-5,CASRLTANYGYTF,TGTGCCAGCAGGCTCACAGCTAACTATGGCTACACCTTC
.,TRBJ2-1,.,TRBV11-1,CASSSTDSYNEQFF,TGTGCCAGCAGCTCTACTGACAGCTACAATGAGCAGTTCTTC
TRBD1,TRBJ2-1,.,TRBV15,CATSTNRGLSSNEQFF,TGTGCCACCAGCACTAACAGGGGGCTCTCGAGCAATGAGCAGTTCTTC
.,TRBJ2-6,.,TRBV25-1,CASGLSGANVLTF,TGTGCCAGCGGGTTGTCTGGGGCCAACGTCCTGACTTTC
TRBD1,TRBJ1-2,.,TRBV29-1,CSVATGVGYGYTF,TGCAGCGTTGCAACAGGGGTGGGCTATGGCTACACCTTC
.,TRBJ2-3,.,TRBV5-1,CASRLGNPAGDTQYF,TGCGCCAGCAGATTGGGGAACCCGGCGGGAGATACGCAGTATTTT
TRBD1,TRBJ1-2,.,TRBV28,CASSAGQSGYTF,TGTGCCAGCAGTGCGGGACAGTCAGGCTACACCTTC